Each of the 27 T cell receptor beta chains below was sequenced from the same sample in a study of beta chain features in type 1 diabetes. Regarding the study as a whole: TCRB CDR3s from Type 1 diabetes patients were moderately but significantly shorter in all four CD4+ subsets.

What was sequenced were expressed TCRB transcripts, since all of the isolated RNA had been reverse transcribed. This table comes from immunoSEQ multiplex PCR, and its TCRdb copy is limited to in-frame clones, with some not included. The sample has approximately 150,000 clones, 10% to 15% seen once. The antigens for these receptors are not known. Sequences were obtained from central memory CD4+ T cells from blood. These receptors all stem from a man aged 18 to 30 with type 1 diabetes.

V and J are TRBV9 and TRBJ1-2; 8 bases align to TRBD1. Germline-derived CDR1 and CDR2 are SGDLS and YYNGEE. The length of the CDR3 is 16 residues. The V gene end was trimmed by 0 bases and the J gene end by 0 bases; junction bases not matched to a gene: 4. The CDR3 sequence is CASSVGPGGANYGYTF. The DNA for the CDR3 is TGTGCCAGCAGCGTAGGGCCAGGGGGCGCTAACTATGGCTACACCTTC. Supplemented by reference TRBV9 and TRBJ1-2, the full variable domain reads DSGVTQTPKHLITATGQRVTLRCSPRSGDLSVYWYQQSLDQGLQFLIQYYNGEERAKGNILERFSAQQFPDLHSELNLSSLELGDSALYFCASSVGPGGANYGYTFGSGTRLTVV.

In its sample, this clone was seen a few times. The V and J genes are TRBV30 and TRBJ1-1, with TRBD1 identical over 8 bases. In germline, CDR1 is GTSNPN, CDR2 SVGIG (reference sequence). V lost 8 bases, J lost 0 bases, and 8 bases stayed unmatched. This CDR3 contains 14 residues. The CDR3 DNA follows: TGTGCCCGGACAGGGTACAGCTTGAACACTGAAGCTTTCTTT. Its translation is CARTGYSLNTEAFF.

The V call is TRBV14, the J call TRBJ1-1, with unresolved D. Germline V gives CDR1 SGHDN, CDR2 FVKESK. V lost 0 bases and J 1 base, leaving 3 bases between the germline ends. This CDR3 has 13 amino acids. CDR3 DNA: TGTGCCAGCAGCCAAGATTGGAACACTGAAGCTTTCTTT. It translates to CASSQDWNTEAFF.

This clone was observed a few times. An end of the junction differs from the germline gene, which may be a read error. The chain carries TRBV18 and TRBJ1-6; the match to TRBD1 covers 8 bases. The CDR3 contains 13 residues. Germline V gene sequence: CDR1 KGHSH, CDR2 LQKENI. The CDR3 region has the DNA TGTGCCAGCTCACCCCAGGACAGGGTGGGCCCCCAGTTT. Translated, it gives CASSPQDRVGPQF.

The rearrangement links TRBV5-4 to TRBJ2-7; D is possibly TRBD1 or TRBD2 (6 bases each). V was pared by 4 bases and J by 5 bases, with 19 bases between. Germline V CDR1 and CDR2: SGHNT, YYREEE (reference sequence). The CDR3 is 15 residues long. CDR3 region: CASSLAQGRRDEQYF. CDR3 in DNA: TGTGCCAGCAGCCTAGCACAGGGACGGAGGGACGAGCAGTACTTC.

This clone occurred a few times. The rearrangement links TRBV18 to TRBJ1-5; a possible D gene is TRBD1 (5 bases). CDR3 length: 14 amino acids. Trimming took 2 bases from V and 6 from J, leaving 11 bases between them. Germline V gene data show CDR1 as KGHSH and CDR2 as LQKENI. The CDR3 nucleotides read TGTGCCAGCTCACCAGGCAGGGACGCTCAGCCCCAGCATTTT. As protein: CASSPGRDAQPQHF.

This clone was recorded many times. This CDR3 is also generated by other DNA sequences in the sample. V is TRBV30 and J is TRBJ1-5; TRBD1 matches at 7 bases. CDR3 length: 13 residues. Per germline, CDR1 GTSNPN and CDR2 SVGIG (reference sequence). V trimming: 2 bases; J trimming: 4 bases; junction bases outside the gene matches: 2. The CDR3 here is CAWSWDSNQPQHF. In DNA, the CDR3 is TGTGCCTGGAGTTGGGACAGTAATCAGCCCCAGCATTTT.

This clone was seen more than once but under ten times. This chain joins TRBV29-1 and TRBJ2-5; D gene uncertain. The V gene lost 5 bases and the J gene lost 7 bases, with 14 bases spanning the gap. The CDR3 is 12 amino acids. Germline V gene lookup returns CDR1 SQVTM and CDR2 ANQGSEA. Here the CDR3 reads CSVLLSVGTQYF. The CDR3 nucleotides read TGCAGCGTTCTTTTGTCAGTCGGGACCCAGTACTTC.

The chain carries TRBV7-9 and TRBJ2-2; D is undetermined. Per germline, CDR1 SEHNR and CDR2 FQNEAQ (reference sequence). Trimming shortened V by 5 bases and J by 13 bases, and 17 bases separated the two germline ends. The CDR3 is 13 residues long. DNA for the CDR3: TGTGCCAGCAGCCGAAGGACGGACCCGGGGCTGTTTTTT. As protein: CASSRRTDPGLFF.

V gene TRBV5-1 combines with J gene TRBJ1-6; TRBD1 might be the D (5 bases). V was shortened by 2 bases and J by 0 bases, with 21 bases between the two germline ends. Per the germline V gene, CDR1 is SGHRS and CDR2 is YFSETQ. This CDR3 has 20 amino acids. This chain's CDR3 is CASSLGSWDSLRSYNSPLHF. The CDR3 DNA reads as TGCGCCAGCAGCTTAGGATCTTGGGACTCTCTCCGCTCCTATAATTCACCCCTCCACTTT.

V is TRBV27 and J is TRBJ1-2; 8 nucleotides line up with TRBD1. Germline V lookup: CDR1 MNHEY, CDR2 SMNVEV (reference sequence). Losses at the gene ends were 4 bases for V and 10 bases for J; bases not matched to a gene: 11. The length of the CDR3 is 14 residues. The CDR3 bases are TGTGCCAGCAGTTCCCCGCCGGACAGGGCTCCCTACACCTTC. Its protein product is CASSSPPDRAPYTF.

This clone was found a few times. The rearrangement links TRBV29-1 to TRBJ1-1, with a tentative D call TRBD1 (5 bases). Germline V gene data show CDR1 as SQVTM and CDR2 as ANQGSEA. CDR3 length equals 15 residues. Trimming removed 4 bases from V and 0 bases from J, with 15 bases in between. CDR3 protein: CSVGTQGALNTEAFF. The DNA of the CDR3 is TGCAGCGTTGGAACCCAGGGAGCTTTGAACACTGAAGCTTTCTTT.

This clone was counted between two and nine times. This rearrangement joins TRBV19 to TRBJ2-7; weak D call: TRBD1 (6 bases). The germline CDR1 and CDR2 sequences are LNHDA and SQIVND (reference sequence). The CDR3 spans 14 residues. V was trimmed by 3 bases and J by 3 bases, leaving 12 bases between them. Here the CDR3 DNA reads TGTGCCAGTAGTATGGGGGCGTCGGACTACGAGCAGTACTTC. This sequence encodes CASSMGASDYEQYF.

This clone appeared a few times. V and J are TRBV23-1 and TRBJ2-7; possibly TRBD1 for D (5 bases). TRBV23-1 falls under the ORF class, with uncertain function. CDR3 length: 14 amino acids. V was pared by 4 bases and J by 2 bases, with 12 bases between. The CDR3 loop is CASSPPTVTYEQYF. The CDR3 DNA follows: TGCGCCAGCAGTCCACCGACAGTTACCTACGAGCAGTACTTC.

The chain couples TRBV5-6 to TRBJ2-5, with 9 nucleotides matching TRBD1. Germline trimming cut 1 base from V and 5 bases from J; bases unmatched to any gene: 9. This CDR3 region has 16 residues. The V gene's germline CDR1 is SGHDT and CDR2 YYEEEE. For the CDR3, the DNA is TGTGCCAGCAGCTTGAAAGTTGGGACAGGGTACGAGACCCAGTACTTC. Translation gives CASSLKVGTGYETQYF. The variable domain in full, with the rest retrieved from reference TRBV5-6 and TRBJ2-5, is DAGVTQSPTHLIKTRGQQVTLRCSPKSGHDTVSWYQQALGQGPQFIFQYYEEEERQRGNFPDRFSGHQFPNYSSELNVNALLLGDSALYLCASSLKVGTGYETQYFGPGTRLLVL.

This clone has a handful of counts. The V gene is TRBV6-5, the J gene TRBJ2-1; a possible D gene is TRBD1 (6 bases). V lost 2 bases and J lost 3, with 8 bases in between. This CDR3 region has 14 residues. The V gene's germline CDR1 is MNHEY and CDR2 SVGAGI. The CDR3 coding sequence is TGTGCCAGCAGTTACGGACAGATCTACAATGAGCAGTTCTTC. Translating gives CASSYGQIYNEQFF.

J is TRBJ2-7 and V is TRBV21-1; the table gives TRBD1 as D, unverified against the DNA. TRBV21-1 is noted as a pseudogene. This CDR3 has 14 residues. The DNA of the CDR3 is TGTGCCAGCAGCATGCACAGCCTTTACTACGAGCAGTACTTC. Its protein product is CASSMHSLYYEQYF.

The CDR3 DNA follows: TGTGCCAGCAGCTTAGGCAGGGGAGGAGAGACCCAGTACTTC. Residues: CASSLGRGGETQYF. V usage is TRBV11-1 and J usage is TRBJ2-5; D is perhaps TRBD1 or TRBD2 (6 bases each). Germline V gene lookup returns CDR1 SGHAT and CDR2 FQDESV (reference sequence). V was trimmed by 1 base and J by 4 bases, leaving 10 bases between them. The CDR3 contains 14 residues.

This clone was seen many times. The J gene is TRBJ2-5, the V gene TRBV7-6, with D uncertain. This CDR3 comprises 13 residues. Germline V gene sequence: CDR1 SGHVS, CDR2 FNYEAQ. Trimming cost V 5 bases and J 2 bases, with 9 bases left between them. CDR3 sequence (DNA): TGTGCCAGCAGCCCTGGGATTCAAGAGACCCAGTACTTC. Protein product: CASSPGIQETQYF.

This clone was seen a few times. V and J are TRBV7-9 and TRBJ2-5; 8 bases are shared with TRBD1. The CDR3 is 15 residues long. Trimming took 6 bases from V and 5 from J; bases not matched to a gene: 11. Germline V lookup: CDR1 SEHNR, CDR2 FQNEAQ (reference sequence). CDR3 in DNA: TGTGCCAGCAGTAGCGGCACAGGGGGAACGGAGACCCAGTACTTC. It encodes CASSSGTGGTETQYF.

This clone was counted between two and nine times. The rearrangement joins TRBV30 to TRBJ1-1; D unresolved. Trimming left V 1 base short and J 8 bases short, with 14 bases between. There are 13 residues in the CDR3. In germline, CDR1 is GTSNPN, CDR2 SVGIG (reference sequence). The CDR3 loop is CAWSGYSPKEAFF. The CDR3, as DNA: TGTGCCTGGAGTGGATACAGTCCGAAGGAAGCTTTCTTT.

This clone occurred a few times. V gene TRBV7-6 combines with J gene TRBJ2-7; possible D gene TRBD1, 6 bases. Trimming removed 5 bases from V and 0 bases from J, with 14 bases in between. The CDR3 is 15 amino acids. CDR1 is SGHVS and CDR2 is FNYEAQ in the germline V gene. The CDR3: CASSAGYRASYEQYF. CDR3 nucleotides: TGTGCCAGCAGCGCCGGCTACAGGGCCTCCTACGAGCAGTACTTC.

The V gene is TRBV28, the J gene TRBJ1-2; tentatively, D is TRBD1 (5 bases). This CDR3 region has 19 residues. Trimming pared 6 bases from V and 0 bases from J, leaving 26 bases between. Per the germline V gene, CDR1 is MDHEN and CDR2 is SYDVKM. Here the CDR3 reads CASSVEVRDYFRANYGYTF. In nucleotides, the CDR3 is TGTGCCAGCAGCGTAGAGGTCCGGGACTACTTTAGAGCTAACTATGGCTACACCTTC.

Notes on this clone: Other DNA sequences of this sample code for an identical CDR3. The chain recombines TRBV30 with TRBJ1-5; D may be TRBD1 (6 bases). This CDR3 has 13 amino acids. CDR1 and CDR2 from the germline V gene are GTSNPN and SVGIG (reference sequence). Trimming removed 5 bases from V and 4 bases from J, with 12 bases in between. CDR3 nucleotides: TGTGCCTGGGCAACAGGGCCTAATCAGCCCCAGCATTTT. Translating gives CAWATGPNQPQHF.

The CDR3 spells CATSKNRDTNYGYTF. CDR3 bases: TGTGCCACCAGCAAGAACCGGGACACCAACTATGGCTACACCTTC. The chain is built from TRBV15 and TRBJ1-2, with D possibly TRBD1 on 6 matching bases. Trimming left V 4 bases short and J 2 bases short, with 14 bases between. The CDR3 has 15 amino acids. Germline assignment: CDR1 LNHNV and CDR2 YYDKDF (reference sequence).

The chain carries TRBV4-1 and TRBJ2-2; 9 bases map to TRBD2. The V segment lost 4 bases and the J segment 6 bases; nucleotides outside the gene matches: 6. Germline CDR1 MGHRA, CDR2 YSYEKL. This CDR3 region has 15 residues. CDR3 in DNA: TGCGCCAGCAGCCCCCGGACTAGCGACTCCGGGGAGCTGTTTTTT. Encoded protein: CASSPRTSDSGELFF.

This clone was seen only a few times. The chain carries TRBV7-9 and TRBJ1-4; 9 bases map to TRBD1. There are 15 residues in the CDR3. V was pared by 5 bases and J by 7 bases, with 8 bases of the junction left unmatched. Germline V gives CDR1 SEHNR, CDR2 FQNEAQ (reference sequence). The CDR3 nucleotides read TGTGCCAGCAGCCCTAAAGCGGGACAGGGTGAAAAACTGTTTTTT. Residues: CASSPKAGQGEKLFF. Full variable domain (rest looked up from reference TRBV7-9 and TRBJ1-4): DTGVSQNPRHKITKRGQNVTFRCDPISEHNRLYWYRQTLGQGPEFLTYFQNEAQLEKSRLLSDRFSAERPKGSFSTLEIQRTEQGDSAMYLCASSPKAGQGEKLFFGSGTQLSVL.